Listed below are T cell receptor beta chains from one sample, sequenced in a study of human T cells and chemical hapten exposure. TCRdb recomputed calls from the RACE reads with MiXCR, one row per CDR3 protein. Of tens of thousands of distinct CDR3 sequences listed, approximately 11% are singletons. The source was whole blood, collected in connection with sensitization to the hapten diphenylcyclopropenone (DPC). These receptors came from a woman between 45 and 60 years old with alopecia areata. Some clones in this sample may be carry-over from other donors' samples. CDR3s include the opening cysteine and the closing phenylalanine or tryptophan. A D gene is named only where the DNA matches it firmly. The size of a clone is reported for some rows only, either as once, few or many, or as a class for expanded clones.

.	many	TRBV18	TRBJ1-3	TGTGCCAGCTCACCACCGGACTTTACTTTAAACACCATATATTTT	CASSPPDFTLNTIYF
.	.	TRBV29-1	TRBJ1-6	TGCAGCGTGGGAGACCCAAATACACCCCTCCACTTT	CSVGDPNTPLHF
.	few	TRBV18	TRBJ2-3	TGTGCCAGCTCACCAGCCTTAATGTACACAGATACGCAGTATTTT	CASSPALMYTDTQYF
TRBD1	few	TRBV10-2	TRBJ2-3	TGCGCCAGCAGCCCGACAGGGATCACAGATACGCAGTATTTT	CASSPTGITDTQYF
.	few	TRBV19	TRBJ2-5	TGTGCCAGTAGTATGGGTCTCCAAGAGACCCAGTACTTC	CASSMGLQETQYF
.	many	TRBV12-3/TRBV12-4	TRBJ2-7	TGTGCCAGCAGTTTAGAACAGATTAGCTACGAGCAGTACTTC	CASSLEQISYEQYF
TRBD2	many	TRBV6-1	TRBJ2-1	TGTGCCAGTTTAGCGGGGGGGCCTATCAATGAGCAGTTCTTC	CASLAGGPINEQFF
.	few	TRBV7-6	TRBJ1-3	TGTGCCAGCAGCACCGAGGGGGTCGACTCTGGAAACACCATATATTTT	CASSTEGVDSGNTIYF
TRBD1	.	TRBV11-1	TRBJ1-6	TGTGCCAGCAGCAACAGGGGGTTCTCCTATAATTCACCCCTCCACTTT	CASSNRGFSYNSPLHF
TRBD1	.	TRBV5-1	TRBJ2-5	TGCGCCAGCAGCTCCCGGGACAGGGGGTTGCAAGAGACCCAGTACTTC	CASSSRDRGLQETQYF
TRBD1	.	TRBV30	TRBJ1-5	TGTGCCTGGAGTTATCCAGGGGGCTTCTATAGCAATCAGCCCCAGCATTTT	CAWSYPGGFYSNQPQHF
.	.	TRBV11-2	TRBJ1-1	TGTGCCAGCAGCTTGCAGGCAGGGGCGGTAAACACTGAAGCTTTCTTT	CASSLQAGAVNTEAFF
.	.	TRBV7-2	TRBJ1-6	TGTGCCAGCAGCTTACAGGCGATCCGCTATAATTCACCCCTCCACTTT	CASSLQAIRYNSPLHF
.	few	TRBV6-2/TRBV6-3	TRBJ2-4	TGTGCCAGCAGTCCCTTTATAAACATTCAGTACTTC	CASSPFINIQYF
TRBD1	many	TRBV15	TRBJ2-1	TGTGCCACCAGCAGGATTTATTCGGGACAGGGGAGAAGGAATGAGCAGTTCTTC	CATSRIYSGQGRRNEQFF
.	many	TRBV6-5	TRBJ2-5	TGTGCCAGCAGACCGCAGGGTCGACTGGGGGAGACCCAGTACTTC	CASRPQGRLGETQYF
.	.	TRBV18	TRBJ2-5	TGTGCCAGCTCACCACAAGGGGGAGAGACCCAGTACTTC	CASSPQGGETQYF
TRBD1	.	TRBV6-5	TRBJ1-2	TGTGCCAGCAGTTACTCGACCAGTATGACAGGGACTGGCTACACCTTC	CASSYSTSMTGTGYTF
.	many	TRBV11-3	TRBJ2-7	TGTGCCAGCAGCTTACAGGGAAGCTCCTACGAGCAGTACTTC	CASSLQGSSYEQYF
TRBD2	many	TRBV7-2	TRBJ2-7	TGTGCCAGCAGCGACGAGGGGGGCGGGAGGTCCTACGAGCAGTACTTC	CASSDEGGGRSYEQYF
.	many	TRBV14	TRBJ1-2	TGTGCCAGCAGCCAGCCCAGGGTCGGCGGAGCCTATGGCTACACCTTC	CASSQPRVGGAYGYTF
.	many	TRBV5-4	TRBJ2-7	TGTGCCAGCAGCCCCACCGGGTACGAGCAGTACTTC	CASSPTGYEQYF
TRBD2	few	TRBV6-6	TRBJ2-7	TGTGCCAGCAGTTACTTCGGACTAGCGGGGAACGAGCAGTACTTC	CASSYFGLAGNEQYF